The present T cell receptor (beta chain) was sequenced within a study of CD8+ T cells in alopecia areata. Study-wide background: The share of scalp area affected provided the severity score for treated patients.

Details on this clone: The target antigen is unknown.

TCR sequencing used cDNA made by reverse transcription of extracted RNA. Clones were sequenced by immunoSEQ multiplex PCR, and TCRdb holds only the in-frame ones, with some missing. The table records some 4,800 clones, roughly 60% of them present only once. Study conclusions and caveats: While tofacitinib was given, many expanded lesional clones persisted in scalp and blood. Scalp samples also yield sequences of resident alphabeta T cells from normal skin. More clonal than normal scalp was lesional scalp, particularly alopecia totalis/universalis.

There are 14 residues in the CDR3. Germline CDR1 SQVTM, CDR2 ANQGSEA. This sample's treatment: oral pan-JAK inhibitor, 5-10 mg twice daily. Peripheral blood and lesional scalp punch biopsies were taken from alopecia areata patients. The chain has TRBV29-1 and TRBJ2-1; D may match TRBD1 or TRBD2 (5 bases each). This specimen consisted of skin, obtained between weeks 36 and 40, from a patient treated with tofacitinib. The sequence derives from a human donor with alopecia areata. Written as DNA, the CDR3 is TGCAGTGGAATCCGAGGGGCTTCCTACAATGAGCAGTTCTTC. This codes for CSGIRGASYNEQFF.